The 30 T cell receptor beta chains in this list originate from one sample, sequenced in a study of blood T cell repertoires in COVID-19. Clones were sequenced by immunoSEQ multiplex PCR, and TCRdb holds only the in-frame ones, with some missing. The sample yields 200,000 to 250,000 clones, about 87% seen once. What was sequenced was peripheral blood. The receptors stem from a woman in her seventies with active or convalescent COVID-19.

The chain employs TRBV29-1 and TRBJ2-7; 10 nucleotides line up with TRBD1. V lost 7 bases and J lost 4; bases outside the gene matches: 7. Germline-derived CDR1 and CDR2 are SQVTM and ANQGSEA. The CDR3 length is 13 residues. CDR3 DNA: TGCAGCGCCAGTCCGGGACAGGGGTACGAGCAGTACTTC. Translation: CSASPGQGYEQYF.

The chain has TRBV7-8 and TRBJ1-3, with D unresolved. The CDR3 runs to 13 residues. The ends were cut back, 4 bases at V and 4 bases at J, with 8 bases in the middle. The germline V gene has CDR1 SGHVS and CDR2 FQNEAQ. Here the CDR3 reads CASSSHSGNTIYF. The CDR3 nucleotides read TGTGCCAGCAGCTCGCACTCGGGAAACACCATATATTTT.

The rearrangement links TRBV6-6 to TRBJ2-7, with D perhaps TRBD2 (5 bases). Trimming left V 2 bases short and J 6 bases short, with 14 bases between. The CDR3 totals 14 residues. The germline gives CDR1 MNHNY, CDR2 SVGAGI (reference sequence). The CDR3 DNA sequence: TGTGCCAGCAGTTACGGACTGGGAGTGGGCGAGCAGTACTTC. Residues: CASSYGLGVGEQYF.

The V gene is TRBV7-2, the J gene TRBJ1-2; TRBD1 aligns across 7 bases. The CDR3 sequence is 15 residues long. Germline V gives CDR1 SGHTA, CDR2 FQGNSA. V gave up 5 bases and J gave up 6 bases; unmatched junction bases: 12. DNA of the CDR3: TGTGCCAGCAGCCGGCTTGATTTCACAGGGGATGGCTACACCTTC. Protein: CASSRLDFTGDGYTF.

This chain connects TRBV3-1 (or the pseudogene TRBV3-2) to TRBJ1-5, with a tentative D call TRBD1 (5 bases). V shed 5 bases and J shed 4 bases, with 9 bases lying between them. From germline, CDR1 is LGHDT and CDR2 YNNKEL (reference sequence). CDR3 length: 13 amino acids. CDR3 sequence: CASSGAGNQPQHF. The DNA of the CDR3 is TGTGCCAGCAGCGGGGCAGGTAATCAGCCCCAGCATTTT.

The chain joins TRBV11-2 to TRBJ1-6; D remains ambiguous. Germline V gene sequence: CDR1 SGHAT, CDR2 FQNNGV. CDR3 size: 15 residues. Trimming left V 1 base short and J 5 bases short, with 9 bases between. The CDR3 sequence: CASSLGHSNNSPLHF. The CDR3 nucleotides are TGTGCCAGCAGCTTAGGCCACTCTAATAATTCACCCCTCCACTTT. The whole variable domain, filled in from reference TRBV11-2 and TRBJ1-6, reads EAGVAQSPRYKIIEKRQSVAFWCNPISGHATLYWYQQILGQGPKLLIQFQNNGVVDDSQLPKDRFSAERLKGVDSTLKIQPAKLEDSAVYLCASSLGHSNNSPLHFGNGTRLTVT.

The J gene is TRBJ1-6, the V gene TRBV10-1; D possibly corresponds to TRBD1 (5 bases). V lost 3 bases and J lost 7, with 13 bases in between. Germline V lookup: CDR1 WNHNN, CDR2 SYGVQD (reference sequence). The CDR3 sequence is 15 residues long. The CDR3 sequence: CASSDRPGGNSPLHF. CDR3 DNA: TGCGCCAGCAGTGACCGGCCCGGGGGGAATTCACCCCTCCACTTT.

The chain employs TRBV18 and TRBJ2-2; TRBD1 matches 8 bases. Germline trimming cut 0 bases from V and 4 bases from J; bases unmatched to any gene: 4. Germline assignment: CDR1 KGHSH and CDR2 LQKENI. This CDR3 region has 16 residues. CDR3 bases: TGTGCCAGCTCACCACCGACAGGGGCGTCCACCGGGGAGCTGTTTTTT. Protein: CASSPPTGASTGELFF.

CDR3: CASSVEQGYGYTF. The CDR3, as DNA: TGTGCCAGCAGTGTAGAACAGGGATATGGCTACACCTTC. The chain is built from TRBV6-4 and TRBJ1-2; perhaps TRBD1 as D (6 bases). Germline lookup yields CDR1 MRHNA and CDR2 SNTAGT. The CDR3 is 13 amino acids. V shed 4 bases and J shed 5 bases, with 11 bases lying between them.

The chain has TRBV6-4 and TRBJ1-1; TRBD1 aligns across 7 bases. The germline V gene encodes CDR1 MRHNA and CDR2 SNTAGT. Losses at the gene ends were 5 bases for V and 2 bases for J; bases not matched to a gene: 5. The CDR3 length is 14 residues. The CDR3, as DNA: TGTGCCAGCAGTCCGCAGGGGGGAAACACTGAAGCTTTCTTT. It encodes CASSPQGGNTEAFF.

This clone was seen only a few times. The V call is TRBV6-5, the J call TRBJ1-1; TRBD1 is a possible D gene (6 bases). V was shortened by 6 bases and J by 4 bases, with 15 bases between the two germline ends. The V gene's germline CDR1 is MNHEY and CDR2 SVGAGI. This CDR3 comprises 14 residues. CDR3 in DNA: TGTGCCAGCAGGGCCACAATGACAGGCACTGAAGCTTTCTTT. As protein: CASRATMTGTEAFF.

The chain carries TRBV7-9 and TRBJ2-3; unclear D gene. Deletions cut 7 bases from V and 6 bases from J, with 8 bases between. In germline, CDR1 is SEHNR, CDR2 FQNEAQ (reference sequence). The CDR3 loop spans 11 amino acids. CDR3 protein: CASTVEDTQYF. CDR3 bases: TGTGCCAGCACCGTAGAGGATACGCAGTATTTT.

The chain recombines TRBV30 with TRBJ1-5; D ambiguous. The ends were cut back, 4 bases at V and 0 bases at J, with 22 bases in the middle. The germline V gene encodes CDR1 GTSNPN and CDR2 SVGIG (reference sequence). The CDR3 has 18 amino acids. CDR3 amino acids: CAWIPANIQSNSNQPQHF. CDR3 bases: TGTGCCTGGATTCCTGCAAACATACAGTCCAATAGCAATCAGCCCCAGCATTTT.

V and J are TRBV3-1 (or the pseudogene TRBV3-2) and TRBJ2-2; D not resolved. Trimming cost V 6 bases and J 5 bases, with 7 bases left between them. The CDR3 extends over 12 amino acids. CDR1 is LGHDT and CDR2 is YNNKEL in the germline V gene (reference sequence). CDR3 region: CASSLGTGELFF. The CDR3 bases are TGTGCCAGCAGTCTAGGTACCGGGGAGCTGTTTTTT.

V is TRBV7-6 and J is TRBJ1-3, with 7 nucleotides matching TRBD1. V lost 4 bases to trimming and J lost 4 bases; unmatched junction nucleotides: 4. The CDR3 has 14 residues. Germline CDR1 SGHVS, CDR2 FNYEAQ. The CDR3: CASSYPGGGNTIYF. CDR3 sequence (DNA): TGTGCCAGCAGCTACCCAGGGGGAGGAAACACCATATATTTT.

V gene TRBV7-6 combines with J gene TRBJ1-2; TRBD1 agrees at 7 bases. CDR1 and CDR2 (germline): SGHVS, FNYEAQ. The CDR3 runs 11 residues. V lost 3 bases to trimming and J lost 14 bases; unmatched junction nucleotides: 6. This CDR3 is CASSLDRSATF. CDR3 nucleotide sequence: TGTGCCAGCAGCTTGGACAGGTCGGCAACCTTC.

The chain carries TRBV14 and TRBJ2-5; a possible D gene is TRBD1 (6 bases). Germline V gene lookup returns CDR1 SGHDN and CDR2 FVKESK. This CDR3 comprises 12 residues. V dropped 3 bases and J dropped 5 bases, with 7 bases sitting between them. The CDR3: CASSHGGETQYF. The CDR3 DNA reads as TGTGCCAGCAGCCATGGGGGCGAGACCCAGTACTTC.

J is TRBJ2-7 and V is TRBV11-2; D is unclear. V was shortened by 2 bases and J by 4 bases, with 3 bases between the two germline ends. The CDR3 has 11 amino acids. The germline V gene encodes CDR1 SGHAT and CDR2 FQNNGV. The CDR3: CASSLRYEQYF. The CDR3 DNA follows: TGTGCCAGCAGCTTACGGTACGAGCAGTACTTC.

The chain recombines TRBV9 with TRBJ2-7; TRBD1 matches 8 bases. Germline V gives CDR1 SGDLS, CDR2 YYNGEE. The CDR3 is 14 residues long. V was clipped by 1 base and J by 4 bases; unmatched bases: 4. CDR3 nucleotides: TGTGCCAGCAGCGTAAGCACAGGGGGGTACGAGCAGTACTTC. Residues: CASSVSTGGYEQYF.

The chain couples TRBV11-2 to TRBJ1-2; D is possibly TRBD1 (5 bases). V lost 9 bases and J lost 8, with 22 bases in between. The CDR3 length is 14 residues. Germline loops: CDR1 SGHAT, CDR2 FQNNGV. The CDR3 region is CASNEIPGTVGYTF. In nucleotides, the CDR3 is TGTGCCAGTAATGAGATTCCCGGGACTGTCGGCTACACCTTC.

A few counts support this clone. The chain is built from TRBV4-3 and TRBJ2-7, with 9 positions matching TRBD1. The CDR3 has 13 residues. J lost 3 bases, V lost 10 bases, and 7 bases had no gene match. CDR1 is LGHNA, CDR2 YSLEER, per germline. The chain's CDR3 is CAIPRDRDYEQYF. CDR3 bases: TGCGCCATCCCCCGGGACAGGGACTACGAGCAGTACTTC.

The chain uses TRBV5-5 and TRBJ1-5, with a tentative D call TRBD1 (6 bases). V was cut by 5 bases and J by 3 bases, with 21 bases left in between. The length of the CDR3 is 17 residues. Germline V gene data show CDR1 as SGHKS and CDR2 as YYEKEE (reference sequence). DNA for the CDR3: TGTGCCAGCAGTCCGGTAGCACAACAGGGCCTCAATCAGCCCCAGCATTTT. Encoded protein: CASSPVAQQGLNQPQHF.

The chain carries TRBV2 and TRBJ2-7; 7 bases are shared with TRBD1. Germline V lookup: CDR1 SNHLY, CDR2 FYNNEI. V gave up 7 bases and J gave up 5 bases; unmatched junction bases: 8. The CDR3 consists of 13 residues. CDR3 sequence: CASKYDRVHEQYF. For the CDR3, the DNA is TGTGCCAGCAAGTACGACAGGGTTCACGAGCAGTACTTC. Filled out from reference TRBV2 and TRBJ2-7, the complete variable domain reads EPEVTQTPSHQVTQMGQEVILRCVPISNHLYFYWYRQILGQKVEFLVSFYNNEISEKSEIFDDQFSVERPDGSNFTLKIRSTKLEDSAMYFCASKYDRVHEQYFGPGTRLTVT.

This clone showed up many times. The chain links TRBV7-9 to TRBJ1-1, with D possibly being TRBD1 (6 bases). V shed 7 bases and J shed 0 bases, with 12 bases lying between them. The CDR3 contains 14 residues. Germline CDR1 SEHNR, CDR2 FQNEAQ (reference sequence). This chain's CDR3 is CASTDGGMNTEAFF. The CDR3 nucleotides are TGTGCCAGCACCGATGGGGGCATGAACACTGAAGCTTTCTTT. Full variable domain (missing parts from reference TRBV7-9 and TRBJ1-1): DTGVSQNPRHKITKRGQNVTFRCDPISEHNRLYWYRQTLGQGPEFLTYFQNEAQLEKSRLLSDRFSAERPKGSFSTLEIQRTEQGDSAMYLCASTDGGMNTEAFFGQGTRLTVV.

The chain carries TRBV7-2 and TRBJ1-5, with TRBD1 identical over 7 bases. CDR1 SGHTA and CDR2 FQGNSA come from the germline V gene. V lost 5 bases and J lost 4; bases outside the gene matches: 5. CDR3 length: 14 amino acids. In DNA, the CDR3 is TGTGCCAGCAGCCCCCTGACAGGGAATCAGCCCCAGCATTTT. This gives the protein CASSPLTGNQPQHF.

The V gene is TRBV3-1 (or the pseudogene TRBV3-2), the J gene TRBJ2-3; 10 bases are a match to TRBD2. Germline V gene data show CDR1 as LGHDT and CDR2 as YNNKEL (reference sequence). The CDR3 is made up of 14 amino acids. V shed 2 bases, J shed 8 bases, and the junction held 4 bases outside the gene matches. Here the CDR3 DNA reads TGTGCCAGCAGCCAATCTAGCGGGGGTGGTACGCAGTATTTT. Translating it yields CASSQSSGGGTQYF.

This sequence joins TRBV7-2 and TRBJ1-5; 12 bases agree with TRBD1. Germline V gene data show CDR1 as SGHTA and CDR2 as FQGNSA. This CDR3 comprises 16 residues. The junction had 7 bases not matched to a gene; V was cut back by 5 bases and J by 5 bases. The CDR3 loop reads CASSPRDRGLDQPQHF. The CDR3, as DNA: TGTGCCAGCAGCCCCCGGGACAGGGGGCTCGATCAGCCCCAGCATTTT. Based on the CDR3 plus reference TRBV7-2 and TRBJ1-5, the full variable domain is GAGVSQSPSNKVTEKGKDVELRCDPISGHTALYWYRQSLGQGLEFLIYFQGNSAPDKSGLPSDRFSAERTGGSVSTLTIQRTQQEDSAVYLCASSPRDRGLDQPQHFGDGTRLSIL.

The chain recombines TRBV5-1 with TRBJ1-1; tentative D call: TRBD1 (5 bases). The CDR3 has 15 amino acids. V lost 0 bases and J lost 1, with 10 bases in between. Germline CDR1 and CDR2: SGHRS and YFSETQ. The CDR3 nucleotides are TGCGCCAGCAGCTTGGACCGAACAGGGAACACTGAAGCTTTCTTT. The encoded protein is CASSLDRTGNTEAFF.

The rearrangement joins TRBV18 to TRBJ1-5, with 7 bases matching TRBD1. Per germline, CDR1 KGHSH and CDR2 LQKENI. The CDR3 has 15 amino acids. Unmatched junction bases numbered 5, after V lost 2 bases and J lost 4 bases. The CDR3 sequence is CASSPARDRNQPQHF. CDR3 DNA sequence: TGTGCCAGCTCACCAGCCCGGGACAGAAATCAGCCCCAGCATTTT. The full variable domain, with the rest looked up from reference TRBV18 and TRBJ1-5, is NAGVMQNPRHLVRRRGQEARLRCSPMKGHSHVYWYRQLPEEGLKFMVYLQKENIIDESGMPKERFSAEFPKEGPSILRIQQVVRGDSAAYFCASSPARDRNQPQHFGDGTRLSIL.

This chain uses TRBV11-3 with TRBJ1-1; tentatively, D is TRBD1 (6 bases). The germline CDR1 and CDR2 sequences are SGHNT and YENEEA. This CDR3 contains 13 residues. The V end was cut by 3 bases, the J end by 7 bases, with 12 bases between. The CDR3 DNA reads TGTGCCAGCAGCTTCTTGACAGGAGGTGAAGCTTTCTTT. It specifies CASSFLTGGEAFF.